Given below is one T cell receptor (beta chain) in context. The sample comes from a study of blood T cell repertoires in COVID-19. Whole-study context: From T cells, B-cell-depleted T cells, or PBMCs came the material, which was cDNA or gDNA.

In the original workflow: Amplification with reference gene primers provided the estimates of nucleated cell counts. Assay used: immunoSEQ multiplex PCR; TCRdb lists only in-frame clones, some missing. V, J and clone size reflect that table, while D and trimming were determined from the DNA. The table lists about 280,000 clones, roughly 87% of them singletons. The CDR3 is 15 amino acids. The germline V gene encodes CDR1 LGHNA and CDR2 YSLEER. V was cut by 0 bases and J by 6 bases, with 14 bases left in between. The sample consisted of peripheral blood. The sequence was obtained from a man younger than 30 with active or convalescent COVID-19. This chain uses TRBV4-3 with TRBJ1-1, with D possibly TRBD1 on 6 matching bases. In DNA, the CDR3 is TGCGCCAGCAGCCAAGATTATCACAGGGTGTCTGAAGCTTTCTTT. Its translation: CASSQDYHRVSEAFF.